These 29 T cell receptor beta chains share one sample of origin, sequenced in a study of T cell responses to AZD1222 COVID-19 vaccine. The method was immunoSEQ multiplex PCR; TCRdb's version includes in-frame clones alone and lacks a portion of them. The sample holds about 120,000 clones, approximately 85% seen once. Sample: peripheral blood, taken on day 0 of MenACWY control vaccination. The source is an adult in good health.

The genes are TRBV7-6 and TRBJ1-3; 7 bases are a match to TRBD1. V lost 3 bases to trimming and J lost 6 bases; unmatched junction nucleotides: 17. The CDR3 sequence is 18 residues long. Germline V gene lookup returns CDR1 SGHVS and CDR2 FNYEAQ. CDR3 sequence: CASSLTGTFTQAENTIYF. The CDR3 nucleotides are TGTGCCAGCAGCTTGACAGGGACATTTACCCAGGCAGAAAACACCATATATTTT. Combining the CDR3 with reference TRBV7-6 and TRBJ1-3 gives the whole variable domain GAGVSQSPRYKVTKRGQDVALRCDPISGHVSLYWYRQALGQGPEFLTYFNYEAQQDKSGLPNDRFSAERPEGSISTLTIQRTEQRDSAMYRCASSLTGTFTQAENTIYFGEGSWLTVV.

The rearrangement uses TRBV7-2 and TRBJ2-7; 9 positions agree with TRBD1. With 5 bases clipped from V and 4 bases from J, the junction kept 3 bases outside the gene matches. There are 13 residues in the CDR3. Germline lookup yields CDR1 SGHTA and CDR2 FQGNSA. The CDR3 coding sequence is TGTGCCAGCAGCCGGGACAGGGCATACGAGCAGTACTTC. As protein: CASSRDRAYEQYF.

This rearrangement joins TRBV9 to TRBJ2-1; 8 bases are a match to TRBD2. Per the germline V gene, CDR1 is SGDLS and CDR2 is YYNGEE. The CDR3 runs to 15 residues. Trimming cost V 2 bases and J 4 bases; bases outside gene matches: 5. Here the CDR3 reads CASSVGTSGYNEQFF. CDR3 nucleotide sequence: TGTGCCAGCAGCGTTGGAACTAGCGGTTACAATGAGCAGTTCTTC.

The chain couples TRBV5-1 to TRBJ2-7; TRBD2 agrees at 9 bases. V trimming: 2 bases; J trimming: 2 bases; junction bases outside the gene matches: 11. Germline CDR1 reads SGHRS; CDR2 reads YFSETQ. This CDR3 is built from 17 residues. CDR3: CASSFRGAGGKTYEQYF. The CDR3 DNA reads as TGCGCCAGCAGCTTTCGGGGCGCGGGAGGGAAAACCTACGAGCAGTACTTC. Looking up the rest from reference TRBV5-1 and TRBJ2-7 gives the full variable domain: KAGVTQTPRYLIKTRGQQVTLSCSPISGHRSVSWYQQTPGQGLQFLFEYFSETQRNKGNFPGRFSGRQFSNSRSEMNVSTLELGDSALYLCASSFRGAGGKTYEQYFGPGTRLTVT.

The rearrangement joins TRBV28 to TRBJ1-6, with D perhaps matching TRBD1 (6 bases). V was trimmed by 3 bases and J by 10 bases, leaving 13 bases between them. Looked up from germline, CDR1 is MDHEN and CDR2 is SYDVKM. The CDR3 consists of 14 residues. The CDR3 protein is CASSFLQGRSPLHF. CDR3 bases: TGTGCCAGCAGTTTTCTACAGGGCCGGTCACCCCTCCACTTT.

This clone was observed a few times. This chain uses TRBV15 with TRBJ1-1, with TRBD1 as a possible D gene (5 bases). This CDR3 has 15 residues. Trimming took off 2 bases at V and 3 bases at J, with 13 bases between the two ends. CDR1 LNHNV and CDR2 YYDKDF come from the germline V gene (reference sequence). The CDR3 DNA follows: TGTGCCACCAGCAGATCGCGGCGGGGGGACACTGAAGCTTTCTTT. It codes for CATSRSRRGDTEAFF.

The CDR3 region is CASSGGTVRYEKLFF. The CDR3 nucleotides are TGCGCCAGCAGCGGGGGGACAGTCCGGTATGAAAAACTGTTTTTT. The chain employs TRBV5-1 and TRBJ1-4; TRBD1 agrees at 7 bases. In germline, CDR1 is SGHRS, CDR2 YFSETQ. The trim removed 4 bases at V and 6 bases at J, leaving 9 bases unmatched. The CDR3 has 15 residues.

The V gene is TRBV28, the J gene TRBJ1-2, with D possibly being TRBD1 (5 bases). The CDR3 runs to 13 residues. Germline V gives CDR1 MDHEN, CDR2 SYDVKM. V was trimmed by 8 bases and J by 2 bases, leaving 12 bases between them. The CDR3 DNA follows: TGTGCCAGCTCCGTGACAGCCAACTATGGCTACACCTTC. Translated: CASSVTANYGYTF.

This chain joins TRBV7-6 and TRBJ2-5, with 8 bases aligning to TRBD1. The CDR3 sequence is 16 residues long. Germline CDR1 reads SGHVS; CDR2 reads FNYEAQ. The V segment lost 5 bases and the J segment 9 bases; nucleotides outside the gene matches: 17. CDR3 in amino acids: CASSPRQGTGMRAQYF. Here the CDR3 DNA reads TGTGCCAGCAGCCCTCGACAGGGGACCGGTATGCGGGCCCAGTACTTC.

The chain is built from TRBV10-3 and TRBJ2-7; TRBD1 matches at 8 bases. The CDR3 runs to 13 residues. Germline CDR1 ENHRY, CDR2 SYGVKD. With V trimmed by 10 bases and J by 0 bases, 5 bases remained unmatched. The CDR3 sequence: CASGTGLSYEQYF. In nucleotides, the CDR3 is TGTGCCAGCGGGACAGGCCTCTCCTACGAGCAGTACTTC.

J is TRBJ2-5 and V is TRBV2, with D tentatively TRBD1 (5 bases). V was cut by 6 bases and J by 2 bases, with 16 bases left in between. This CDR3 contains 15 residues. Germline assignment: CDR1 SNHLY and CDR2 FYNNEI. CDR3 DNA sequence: TGTGCCAGCAGAGGGGATTTACCCCCTCAAGAGACCCAGTACTTC. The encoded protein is CASRGDLPPQETQYF.

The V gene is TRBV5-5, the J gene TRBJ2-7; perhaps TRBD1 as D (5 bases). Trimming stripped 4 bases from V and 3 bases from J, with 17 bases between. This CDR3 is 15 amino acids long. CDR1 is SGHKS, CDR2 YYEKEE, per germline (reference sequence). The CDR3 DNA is TGTGCCAGCAGCCTGGGCGTTAAGGGGATCTACGAGCAGTACTTC. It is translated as CASSLGVKGIYEQYF. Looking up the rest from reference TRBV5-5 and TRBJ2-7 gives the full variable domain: DAGVTQSPTHLIKTRGQQVTLRCSPISGHKSVSWYQQVLGQGPQFIFQYYEKEERGRGNFPDRFSARQFPNYSSELNVNALLLGDSALYLCASSLGVKGIYEQYFGPGTRLTVT.

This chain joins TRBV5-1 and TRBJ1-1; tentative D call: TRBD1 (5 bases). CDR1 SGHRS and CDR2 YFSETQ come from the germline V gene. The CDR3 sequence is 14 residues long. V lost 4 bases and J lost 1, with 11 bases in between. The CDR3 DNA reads TGCGCCAGCAGCAGGCCGACAGCGAACACTGAAGCTTTCTTT. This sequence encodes CASSRPTANTEAFF.

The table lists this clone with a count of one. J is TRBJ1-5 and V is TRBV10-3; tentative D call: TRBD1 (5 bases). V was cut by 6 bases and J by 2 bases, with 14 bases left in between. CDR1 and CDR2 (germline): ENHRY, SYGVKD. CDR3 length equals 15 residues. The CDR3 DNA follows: TGTGCCATCAGCGGAGTAGGGGAAGGCAATCAGCCCCAGCATTTT. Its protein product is CAISGVGEGNQPQHF.

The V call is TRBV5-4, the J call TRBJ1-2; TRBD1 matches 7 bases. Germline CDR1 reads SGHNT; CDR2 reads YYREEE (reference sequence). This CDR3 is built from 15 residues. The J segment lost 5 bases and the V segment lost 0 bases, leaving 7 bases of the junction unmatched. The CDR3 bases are TGTGCCAGCAGCTTGGGACAGGGTGACCTTTATGGCTACACCTTC. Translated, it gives CASSLGQGDLYGYTF.

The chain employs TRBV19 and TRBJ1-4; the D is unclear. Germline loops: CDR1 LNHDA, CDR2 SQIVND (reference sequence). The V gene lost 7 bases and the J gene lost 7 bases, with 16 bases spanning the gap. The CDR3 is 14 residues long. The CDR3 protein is CASIETAETEKLFF. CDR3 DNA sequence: TGTGCCAGTATCGAGACGGCTGAGACTGAAAAACTGTTTTTT.

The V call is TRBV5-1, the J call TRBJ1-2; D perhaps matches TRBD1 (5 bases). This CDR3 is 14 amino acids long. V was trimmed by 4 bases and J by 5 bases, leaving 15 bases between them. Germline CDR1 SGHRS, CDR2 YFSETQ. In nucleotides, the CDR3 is TGCGCCAGCAGCCCAAATCCGACAGTGTATGGCTACACCTTC. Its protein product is CASSPNPTVYGYTF. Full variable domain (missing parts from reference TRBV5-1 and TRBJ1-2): KAGVTQTPRYLIKTRGQQVTLSCSPISGHRSVSWYQQTPGQGLQFLFEYFSETQRNKGNFPGRFSGRQFSNSRSEMNVSTLELGDSALYLCASSPNPTVYGYTFGSGTRLTVV.

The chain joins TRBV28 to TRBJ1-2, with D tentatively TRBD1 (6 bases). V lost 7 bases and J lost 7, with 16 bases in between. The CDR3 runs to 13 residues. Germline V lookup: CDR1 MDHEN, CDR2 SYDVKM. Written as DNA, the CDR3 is TGTGCCAGCACTCTGGGGGGGCTAGGTGGCTACACCTTC. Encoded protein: CASTLGGLGGYTF.

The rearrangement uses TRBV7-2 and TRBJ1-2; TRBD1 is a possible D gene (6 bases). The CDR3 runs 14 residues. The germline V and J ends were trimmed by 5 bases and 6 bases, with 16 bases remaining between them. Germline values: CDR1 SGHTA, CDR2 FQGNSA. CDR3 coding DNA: TGTGCCAGCAGCAGATACAGGGACGAAAATGGCTACACCTTC. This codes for CASSRYRDENGYTF.

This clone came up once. CDR3 sequence (DNA): TGCGCCAGCAGATACCCGACAGATGGCTACACCTTC. Its protein is CASRYPTDGYTF. The J gene is TRBJ1-2, the V gene TRBV10-1; possible D gene TRBD1, 5 bases. Per germline, CDR1 WNHNN and CDR2 SYGVQD (reference sequence). This CDR3 has 12 amino acids. Trimming left V 6 bases short and J 6 bases short, with 11 bases between.

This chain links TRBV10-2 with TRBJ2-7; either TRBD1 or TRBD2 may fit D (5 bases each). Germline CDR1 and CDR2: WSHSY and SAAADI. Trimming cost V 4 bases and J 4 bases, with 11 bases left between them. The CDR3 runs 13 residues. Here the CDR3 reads CASSGTRGYEQYF. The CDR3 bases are TGCGCCAGCAGTGGGACACGCGGGTACGAGCAGTACTTC.

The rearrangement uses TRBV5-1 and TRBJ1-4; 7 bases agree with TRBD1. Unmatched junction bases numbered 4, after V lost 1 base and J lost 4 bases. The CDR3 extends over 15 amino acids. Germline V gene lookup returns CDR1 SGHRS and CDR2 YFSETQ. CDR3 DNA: TGCGCCAGCAGCTTGACGGGACAGATTAATGAAAAACTGTTTTTT. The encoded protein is CASSLTGQINEKLFF.

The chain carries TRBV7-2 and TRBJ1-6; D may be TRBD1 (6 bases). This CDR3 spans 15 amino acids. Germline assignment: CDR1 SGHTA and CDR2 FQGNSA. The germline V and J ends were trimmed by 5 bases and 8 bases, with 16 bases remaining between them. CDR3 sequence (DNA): TGTGCCAGCAGCCCACAGGGTCTAACCTATTCACCCCTCCACTTT. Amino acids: CASSPQGLTYSPLHF.

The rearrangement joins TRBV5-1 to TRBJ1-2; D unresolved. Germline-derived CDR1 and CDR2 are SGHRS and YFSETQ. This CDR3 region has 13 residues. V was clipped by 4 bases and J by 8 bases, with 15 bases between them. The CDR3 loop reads CASSMTGKNGYTF. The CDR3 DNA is TGCGCCAGCAGCATGACGGGGAAGAACGGCTACACCTTC.

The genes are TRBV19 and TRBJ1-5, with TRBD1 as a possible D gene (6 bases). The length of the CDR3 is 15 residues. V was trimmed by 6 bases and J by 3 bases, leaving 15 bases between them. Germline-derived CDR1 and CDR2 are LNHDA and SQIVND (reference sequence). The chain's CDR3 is CASSGAGQPNQPQHF. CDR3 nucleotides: TGTGCCAGTAGCGGGGCTGGACAGCCCAATCAGCCCCAGCATTTT.

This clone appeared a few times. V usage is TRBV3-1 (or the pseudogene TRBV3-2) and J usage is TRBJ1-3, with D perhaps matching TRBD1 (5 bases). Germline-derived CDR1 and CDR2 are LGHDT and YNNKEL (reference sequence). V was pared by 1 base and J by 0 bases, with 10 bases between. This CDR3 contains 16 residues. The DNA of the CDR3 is TGTGCCAGCAGCCAAGCTGACACAGGCTCTGGAAACACCATATATTTT. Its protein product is CASSQADTGSGNTIYF.

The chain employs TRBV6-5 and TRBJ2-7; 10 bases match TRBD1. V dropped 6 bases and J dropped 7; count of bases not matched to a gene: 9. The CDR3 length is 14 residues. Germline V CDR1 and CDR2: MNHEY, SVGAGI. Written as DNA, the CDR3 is TGTGCCAGCAGCCGGACAGGGGGTGTTGGAGAGCAGTACTTC. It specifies CASSRTGGVGEQYF.

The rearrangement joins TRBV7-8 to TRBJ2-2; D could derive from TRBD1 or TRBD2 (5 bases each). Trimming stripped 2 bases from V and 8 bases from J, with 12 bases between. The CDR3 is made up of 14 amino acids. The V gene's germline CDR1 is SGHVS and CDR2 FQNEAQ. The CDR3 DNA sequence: TGTGCCAGCAGCTTAAACTTCGGGGCGGGGGAGCTGTTTTTT. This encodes CASSLNFGAGELFF.

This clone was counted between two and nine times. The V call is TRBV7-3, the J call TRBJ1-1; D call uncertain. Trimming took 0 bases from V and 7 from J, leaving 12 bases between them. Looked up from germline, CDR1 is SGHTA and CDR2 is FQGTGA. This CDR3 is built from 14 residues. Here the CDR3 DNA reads TGTGCCAGCAGCTTAACGACGGGAATAGGTGAAGCTTTCTTT. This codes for CASSLTTGIGEAFF.